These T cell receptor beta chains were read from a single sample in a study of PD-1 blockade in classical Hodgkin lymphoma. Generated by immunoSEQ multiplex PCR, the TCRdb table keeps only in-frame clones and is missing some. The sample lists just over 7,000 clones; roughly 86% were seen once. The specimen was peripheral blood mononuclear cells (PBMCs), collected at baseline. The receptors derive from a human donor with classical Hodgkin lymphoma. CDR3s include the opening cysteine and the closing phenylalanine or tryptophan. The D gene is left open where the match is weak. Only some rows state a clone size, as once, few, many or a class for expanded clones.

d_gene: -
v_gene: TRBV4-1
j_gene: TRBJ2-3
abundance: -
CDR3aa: CASSQDPNFLGRPDTQYF
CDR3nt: TGCGCCAGCAGCCAAGATCCTAATTTCCTCGGAAGGCCAGATACGCAGTATTTT

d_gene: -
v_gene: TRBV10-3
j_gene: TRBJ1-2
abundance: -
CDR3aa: CAISEPGDKGYTF
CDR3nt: TGTGCCATCAGTGAACCAGGGGATAAAGGCTACACCTTC

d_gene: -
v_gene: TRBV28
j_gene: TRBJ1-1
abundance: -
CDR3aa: CASRQGTLRPNTEAFF
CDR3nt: TGTGCCAGCAGGCAGGGCACTTTGCGTCCGAACACTGAAGCTTTCTTT

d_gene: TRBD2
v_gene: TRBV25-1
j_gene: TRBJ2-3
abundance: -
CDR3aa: CASRGLAGDTRTDTQYF
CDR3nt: TGTGCCAGCAGGGGACTAGCGGGAGACACACGCACAGATACGCAGTATTTT

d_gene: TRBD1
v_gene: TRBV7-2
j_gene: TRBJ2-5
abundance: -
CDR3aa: CASSSAGTGGQETQYF
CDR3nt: TGTGCCAGCAGCTCCGCCGGGACAGGGGGGCAAGAGACCCAGTACTTC

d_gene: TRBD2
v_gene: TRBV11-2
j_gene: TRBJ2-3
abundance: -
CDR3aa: CASSPGGDTQYF
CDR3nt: TGTGCCAGCAGCCCGGGGGGAGATACGCAGTATTTT

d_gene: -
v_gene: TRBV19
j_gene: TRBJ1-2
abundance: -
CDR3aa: CASKASGINYGYTF
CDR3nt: TGTGCCAGTAAAGCATCTGGGATTAACTATGGCTACACCTTC

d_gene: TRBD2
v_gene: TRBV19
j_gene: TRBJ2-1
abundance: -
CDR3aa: CASSISLSGRNEQFF
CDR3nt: TGTGCCAGTAGTATATCTTTGAGCGGGAGGAATGAGCAGTTCTTC

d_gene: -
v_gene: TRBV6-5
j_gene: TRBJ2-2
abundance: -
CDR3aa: CASSPGGGNFRELFF
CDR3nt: TGTGCCAGCAGTCCCGGTGGGGGGAACTTCCGGGAGCTGTTTTTT

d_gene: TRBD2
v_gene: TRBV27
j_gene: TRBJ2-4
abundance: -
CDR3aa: CASSPETSTKNIQYF
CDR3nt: TGTGCCAGCAGTCCCGAGACTAGCACCAAAAACATTCAGTACTTC

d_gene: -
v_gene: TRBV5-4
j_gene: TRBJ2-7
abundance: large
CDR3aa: CASSLGTFIGAEQYF
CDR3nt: TGTGCCAGCAGCTTGGGTACCTTTATTGGGGCCGAGCAGTACTTC

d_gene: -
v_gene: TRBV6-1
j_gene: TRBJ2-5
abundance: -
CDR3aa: CASSDGDTHFYQETQYF
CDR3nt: TGTGCCAGCAGTGATGGAGACACACACTTTTACCAAGAGACCCAGTACTTC

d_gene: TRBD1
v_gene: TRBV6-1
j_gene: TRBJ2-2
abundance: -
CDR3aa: CASSEKLGQGHFTGELFF
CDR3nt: TGTGCCAGCAGTGAAAAGTTGGGACAGGGACACTTCACCGGGGAGCTGTTTTTT

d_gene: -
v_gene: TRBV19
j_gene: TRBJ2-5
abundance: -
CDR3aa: CASSIAFGGERQETQYF
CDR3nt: TGTGCCAGTAGTATAGCTTTTGGGGGAGAACGTCAAGAGACCCAGTACTTC

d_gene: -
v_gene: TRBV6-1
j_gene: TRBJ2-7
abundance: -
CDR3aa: CASTGGAGEQYF
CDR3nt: TGTGCCAGCACCGGGGGCGCGGGGGAGCAGTACTTC

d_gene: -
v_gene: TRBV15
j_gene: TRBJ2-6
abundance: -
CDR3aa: CATSRDSGSGANVLTF
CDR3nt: TGTGCCACCAGCAGAGATTCGGGCTCTGGGGCCAACGTCCTGACTTTC

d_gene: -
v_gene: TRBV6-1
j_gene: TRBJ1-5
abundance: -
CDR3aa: CASSEVGNQPQHF
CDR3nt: TGTGCCAGCAGTGAAGTTGGCAATCAGCCCCAGCATTTT

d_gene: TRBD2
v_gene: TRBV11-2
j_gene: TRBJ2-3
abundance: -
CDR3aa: CASSPLGTSGSTDTQYF
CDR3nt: TGTGCCAGCAGCCCCCTGGGTACTAGCGGGAGCACAGATACGCAGTATTTT

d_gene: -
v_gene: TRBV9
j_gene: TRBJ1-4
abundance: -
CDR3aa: CASSRYQGLTNEKLFF
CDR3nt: TGTGCCAGCAGCCGATACCAGGGGTTAACTAATGAAAAACTGTTTTTT

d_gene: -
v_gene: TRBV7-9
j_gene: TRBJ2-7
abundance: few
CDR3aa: CASSVIDSYEQYF
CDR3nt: TGTGCCAGCAGCGTCATTGACAGCTACGAGCAGTACTTC

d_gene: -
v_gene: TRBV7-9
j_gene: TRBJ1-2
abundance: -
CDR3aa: CASSLDSGGRYGYTF
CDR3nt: TGTGCCAGCAGCTTAGACAGCGGGGGGAGATATGGCTACACCTTC

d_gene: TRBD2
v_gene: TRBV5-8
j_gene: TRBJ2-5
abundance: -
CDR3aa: CASSAGLAGRQETQYF
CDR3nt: TGTGCCAGCAGCGCGGGACTAGCGGGGCGTCAAGAGACCCAGTACTTC

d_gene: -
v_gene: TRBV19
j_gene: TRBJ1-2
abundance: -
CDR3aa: CASSLLHWNNYGYTF
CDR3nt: TGTGCCAGTAGTCTCCTTCACTGGAATAACTATGGCTACACCTTC

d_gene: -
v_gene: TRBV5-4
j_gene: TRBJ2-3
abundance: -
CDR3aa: CASSPVGGLVTDTQYF
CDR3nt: TGTGCCAGCAGCCCCGTTGGTGGTCTCGTGACAGATACGCAGTATTTT

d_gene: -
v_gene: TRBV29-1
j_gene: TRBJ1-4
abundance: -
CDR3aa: CSVGAGGGANEKLFF
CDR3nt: TGCAGCGTTGGCGCGGGTGGGGGAGCTAATGAAAAACTGTTTTTT

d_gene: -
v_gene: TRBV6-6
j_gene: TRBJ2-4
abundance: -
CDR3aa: CASSYSERNIQYF
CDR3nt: TGTGCCAGCAGTTACTCGGAAAGGAACATTCAGTACTTC

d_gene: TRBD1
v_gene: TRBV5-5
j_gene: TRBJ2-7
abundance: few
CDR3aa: CASSLERADRGRERDYEQYF
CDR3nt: TGTGCCAGCAGCTTGGAGAGGGCGGACAGGGGGCGAGAGAGGGACTACGAGCAGTACTTC

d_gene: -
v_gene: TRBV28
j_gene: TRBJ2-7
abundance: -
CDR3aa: CASSSNWPYEQYF
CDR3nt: TGTGCCAGCAGCTCTAATTGGCCGTACGAGCAGTACTTC

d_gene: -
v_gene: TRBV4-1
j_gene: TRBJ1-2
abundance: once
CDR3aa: CASSQSGWANYGYTF
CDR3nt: TGCGCCAGCAGCCAATCAGGGTGGGCTAACTATGGCTACACCTTC

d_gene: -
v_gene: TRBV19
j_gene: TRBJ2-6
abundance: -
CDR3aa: CASRRESGANVLTF
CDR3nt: TGTGCCAGTAGAAGGGAATCTGGGGCCAACGTCCTGACTTTC

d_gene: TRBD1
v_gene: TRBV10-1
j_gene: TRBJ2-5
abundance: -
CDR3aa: CASSDMGTGGQETQYF
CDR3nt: TGCGCCAGCAGTGATATGGGGACAGGGGGCCAAGAGACCCAGTACTTC

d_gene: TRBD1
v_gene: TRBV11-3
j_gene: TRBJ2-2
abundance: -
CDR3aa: CASSLGGWDSNTGELFF
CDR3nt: TGTGCCAGCAGCTTAGGGGGGTGGGACAGTAACACCGGGGAGCTGTTTTTT

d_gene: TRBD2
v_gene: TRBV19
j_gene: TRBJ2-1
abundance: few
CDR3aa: CASSKTSGGYNEQFF
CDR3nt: TGTGCCAGTAGTAAGACTAGCGGGGGTTACAATGAGCAGTTCTTC

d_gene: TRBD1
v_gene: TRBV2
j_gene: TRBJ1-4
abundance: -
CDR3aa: CASSSRTGGEKLFF
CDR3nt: TGTGCCAGCAGTAGTCGGACAGGGGGGGAAAAACTGTTTTTT

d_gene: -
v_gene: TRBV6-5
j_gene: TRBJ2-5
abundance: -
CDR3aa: CASRNSGGETQYF
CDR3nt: TGTGCCAGCAGAAACTCCGGCGGGGAGACCCAGTACTTC

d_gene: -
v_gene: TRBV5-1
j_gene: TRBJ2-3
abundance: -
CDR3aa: CASSFRDIGQSDTQYF
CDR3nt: TGCGCCAGCAGCTTCCGGGACATTGGACAGTCAGATACGCAGTATTTT

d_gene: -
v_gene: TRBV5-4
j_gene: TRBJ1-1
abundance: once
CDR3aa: CASTPDPGNTEAFF
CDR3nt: TGTGCCAGCACCCCGGACCCGGGGAACACTGAAGCTTTCTTT

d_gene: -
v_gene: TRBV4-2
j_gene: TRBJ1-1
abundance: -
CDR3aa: CASSQETPNTEAFF
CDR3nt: TGTGCCAGCAGCCAAGAAACACCAAACACTGAAGCTTTCTTT

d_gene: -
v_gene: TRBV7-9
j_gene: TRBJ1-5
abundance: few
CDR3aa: CASSFDGTFQPQHF
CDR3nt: TGTGCCAGCAGCTTCGACGGGACTTTTCAGCCCCAGCATTTT

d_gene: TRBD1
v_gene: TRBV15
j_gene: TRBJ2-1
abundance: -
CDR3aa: CATSRGDSDYDEQFF
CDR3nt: TGTGCCACCAGCAGAGGGGACAGCGATTACGATGAGCAGTTCTTC

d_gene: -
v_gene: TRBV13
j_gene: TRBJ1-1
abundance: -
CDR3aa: CASSLEGLHSFDTEAFF
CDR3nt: TGTGCCAGCAGCTTAGAAGGGCTGCATTCATTTGACACTGAAGCTTTCTTT

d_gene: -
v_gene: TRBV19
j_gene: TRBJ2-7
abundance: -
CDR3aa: CASSMKGGISYEQYF
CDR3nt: TGTGCCAGTAGTATGAAGGGGGGGATCTCCTACGAGCAGTACTTC

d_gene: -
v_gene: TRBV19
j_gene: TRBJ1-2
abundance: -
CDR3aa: CASTIRDTTNYGYTF
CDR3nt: TGTGCCAGTACCATCCGGGACACGACTAACTATGGCTACACCTTC

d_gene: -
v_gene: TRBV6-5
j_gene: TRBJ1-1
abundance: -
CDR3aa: CASRIQANTEAFF
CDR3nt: TGTGCCAGCAGGATACAGGCTAACACTGAAGCTTTCTTT

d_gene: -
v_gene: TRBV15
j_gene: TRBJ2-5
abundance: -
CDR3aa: CATSRGQETQYF
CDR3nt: TGTGCCACCAGCAGAGGTCAAGAGACCCAGTACTTC

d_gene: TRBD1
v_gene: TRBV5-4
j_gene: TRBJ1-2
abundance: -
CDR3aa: CASSLGGRGNNYGYTF
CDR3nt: TGTGCCAGCAGCTTGGGGGGCAGGGGGAATAACTATGGCTACACCTTC

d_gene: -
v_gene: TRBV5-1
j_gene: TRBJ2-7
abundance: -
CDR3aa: CASSLPSYEQYF
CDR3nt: TGCGCCAGCAGCCTCCCCAGTTACGAGCAGTACTTC

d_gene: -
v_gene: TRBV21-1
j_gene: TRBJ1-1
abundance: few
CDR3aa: CASRGVFYTIRTEAFF
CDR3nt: TGTGCCAGCAGGGGCGTGTTCTACACAATTCGCACTGAAGCTTTCTTT

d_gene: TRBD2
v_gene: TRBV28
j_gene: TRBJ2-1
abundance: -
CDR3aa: CASSTNPFREGLNEQFF
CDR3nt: TGTGCCAGCAGCACGAACCCTTTCCGGGAGGGCCTGAATGAGCAGTTCTTC

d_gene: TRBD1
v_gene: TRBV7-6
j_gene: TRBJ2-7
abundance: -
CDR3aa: CASSRGSGTGTYEQYF
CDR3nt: TGTGCCAGCAGCAGGGGGTCCGGGACAGGGACCTACGAGCAGTACTTC

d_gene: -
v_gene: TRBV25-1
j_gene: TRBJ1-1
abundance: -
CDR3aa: CASSWTDTEAFF
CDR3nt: TGTGCCAGCAGTTGGACGGACACTGAAGCTTTCTTT

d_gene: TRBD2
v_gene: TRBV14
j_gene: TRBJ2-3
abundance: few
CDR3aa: CASSQETGLSTDTQYF
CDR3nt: TGTGCCAGCAGCCAAGAGACGGGACTAAGCACAGATACGCAGTATTTT

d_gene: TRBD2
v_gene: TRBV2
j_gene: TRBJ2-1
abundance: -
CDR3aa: CASRREPDEQFF
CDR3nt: TGTGCCAGCAGGCGGGAGCCAGATGAGCAGTTCTTC

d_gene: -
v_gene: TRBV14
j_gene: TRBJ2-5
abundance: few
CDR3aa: CASSQPFGTQYF
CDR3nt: TGTGCCAGCAGCCAGCCGTTCGGGACCCAGTACTTC